These T cell receptor beta chains were read from a single sample in a study of control samples from healthy donors and cancer patients. Only in-frame clones appear in the TCRdb table, and some are missing; sequencing was by immunoSEQ multiplex PCR. The table records 110,000 to 150,000 clones, about 90% of them present only once. Source material: blood. The receptors shown here come from a man aged 18 to 29 in good health. The CDR3 runs from the conserved cysteine through the conserved F or W. The D gene is left open where the match is weak. The size of a clone is reported for some rows only, either as once, few or many, or as a class for expanded clones.

j_call: TRBJ2-7
clone_size: -
d_call: -
v_call: TRBV7-2
cdr3_length: 14
cdr3_nt: TGTGCCAGCAGCCCCCGGCAAGCACCCTACGAGCAGTACTTC
cdr3_aa: CASSPRQAPYEQYF

j_call: TRBJ2-1
clone_size: -
d_call: TRBD2
v_call: TRBV7-2
cdr3_length: 15
cdr3_nt: TGTGCCAGCAGCTTATGGCCTAGCGGGTCAAATGAGCAGTTCTTC
cdr3_aa: CASSLWPSGSNEQFF

j_call: TRBJ1-1
clone_size: -
d_call: -
v_call: TRBV5-6
cdr3_length: 14
cdr3_nt: TGTGCCAGCAGCTTGGCCTCTGGGCACACTGAAGCTTTCTTT
cdr3_aa: CASSLASGHTEAFF

j_call: TRBJ2-5
clone_size: -
d_call: -
v_call: TRBV5-1
cdr3_length: 14
cdr3_nt: TGCGCCAGCAGCTTCGCAGGGGGGACAGAGACCCAGTACTTC
cdr3_aa: CASSFAGGTETQYF

j_call: TRBJ1-1
clone_size: -
d_call: -
v_call: TRBV2
cdr3_length: 13
cdr3_nt: TGTGCCAGCAGCGATACTTCGGACACTGAAGCTTTCTTT
cdr3_aa: CASSDTSDTEAFF

j_call: TRBJ1-1
clone_size: -
d_call: -
v_call: TRBV15
cdr3_length: 17
cdr3_nt: TGTGCCACCAGCAGGACCGCAGGGAGAACGATAGGGACTGAAGCTTTCTTT
cdr3_aa: CATSRTAGRTIGTEAFF

j_call: TRBJ2-7
clone_size: -
d_call: -
v_call: TRBV5-4
cdr3_length: 15
cdr3_nt: TGTGCCAGCAGCTTGGCCTCAAGGCAGGCAGACGAGCAGTACTTC
cdr3_aa: CASSLASRQADEQYF

j_call: TRBJ1-2
clone_size: -
d_call: -
v_call: TRBV10-1
cdr3_length: 13
cdr3_nt: TGCGCCAGCAACGGAGCGATAAACTATGGCTACACCTTC
cdr3_aa: CASNGAINYGYTF

j_call: TRBJ1-5
clone_size: -
d_call: -
v_call: TRBV24-1
cdr3_length: 13
cdr3_nt: TGTGCCACCAGTGAGTCACAGCTTCAGCCCCAGCATTTT
cdr3_aa: CATSESQLQPQHF

j_call: TRBJ1-2
clone_size: -
d_call: -
v_call: TRBV4-1
cdr3_length: 18
cdr3_nt: TGCGCCAGCAGCCAAGATGCCCTTCTTAGGCGACGGAACTATGGCTACACCTTC
cdr3_aa: CASSQDALLRRRNYGYTF

j_call: TRBJ2-1
clone_size: -
d_call: -
v_call: TRBV7-9
cdr3_length: 14
cdr3_nt: TGTGCCAGCAGCTTCTCGGCTGCGGGTGACGAGCAGTTCTTC
cdr3_aa: CASSFSAAGDEQFF

j_call: TRBJ1-2
clone_size: -
d_call: -
v_call: TRBV27
cdr3_length: 14
cdr3_nt: TGTGCCAGCAGCCCGGGGGGGATAAACTATGGCTACACCTTC
cdr3_aa: CASSPGGINYGYTF

j_call: TRBJ2-2
clone_size: -
d_call: -
v_call: TRBV7-9
cdr3_length: 14
cdr3_nt: TGTGCCAGCAGCCCTGGGGGGAACACCGGGGAGCTGTTTTTT
cdr3_aa: CASSPGGNTGELFF

j_call: TRBJ1-1
clone_size: -
d_call: TRBD1
v_call: TRBV10-1
cdr3_length: 15
cdr3_nt: TGCGCCAGCAGTGATTCCCCGGACAGGGCCACTGAAGCTTTCTTT
cdr3_aa: CASSDSPDRATEAFF

j_call: TRBJ1-5
clone_size: -
d_call: -
v_call: TRBV5-6
cdr3_length: 15
cdr3_nt: TGTGCCAGCAGCTTGAGGGGCGGGAGGGGTGAGCCCCAGCATTTT
cdr3_aa: CASSLRGGRGEPQHF

j_call: TRBJ1-2
clone_size: -
d_call: -
v_call: TRBV7-9
cdr3_length: 13
cdr3_nt: TGTGCCAGCAGCTTAGATGACAGCTATGGCTACACCTTC
cdr3_aa: CASSLDDSYGYTF

j_call: TRBJ1-4
clone_size: -
d_call: -
v_call: TRBV9
cdr3_length: 15
cdr3_nt: TGTGCCAGCAGCGAAGACACAACAACTAATGAAAAACTGTTTTTT
cdr3_aa: CASSEDTTTNEKLFF

j_call: TRBJ2-3
clone_size: -
d_call: TRBD2
v_call: TRBV4-2
cdr3_length: 17
cdr3_nt: TGTGCCAGCAGCCAAGTCCTCGGGGGGGGGTTCACAGATACGCAGTATTTT
cdr3_aa: CASSQVLGGGFTDTQYF

j_call: TRBJ1-2
clone_size: -
d_call: -
v_call: TRBV29-1
cdr3_length: 11
cdr3_nt: TGCAGCGTAGAGGTCAACTATGGCTACACCTTC
cdr3_aa: CSVEVNYGYTF

j_call: TRBJ1-1
clone_size: -
d_call: -
v_call: TRBV7-9
cdr3_length: 15
cdr3_nt: TGTGCCAGCAGCCCCACACTAGGACAATCCCCTGAAGCTTTCTTT
cdr3_aa: CASSPTLGQSPEAFF

j_call: TRBJ1-1
clone_size: -
d_call: -
v_call: TRBV3-1/TRBV3-2
cdr3_length: 13
cdr3_nt: TGTGCCAGCAGCCGAACGGTACCAGGTGGAGCTTTCTTT
cdr3_aa: CASSRTVPGGAFF

j_call: TRBJ2-1
clone_size: -
d_call: -
v_call: TRBV19
cdr3_length: 11
cdr3_nt: TGTGCCAGTAGTATAGTTGGCGAGCAGTTCTTC
cdr3_aa: CASSIVGEQFF

j_call: TRBJ2-7
clone_size: -
d_call: -
v_call: TRBV3-1/TRBV3-2
cdr3_length: 13
cdr3_nt: TGTGCCAGCAGCCCCGGGTCTGCCTACGAGCAGTACTTC
cdr3_aa: CASSPGSAYEQYF

j_call: TRBJ1-1
clone_size: -
d_call: TRBD1
v_call: TRBV10-3
cdr3_length: 15
cdr3_nt: TGTGCCATCAGTGAGTACGGGACAGGGAATACTGAAGCTTTCTTT
cdr3_aa: CAISEYGTGNTEAFF

j_call: TRBJ1-1
clone_size: once
d_call: -
v_call: TRBV5-1
cdr3_length: 14
cdr3_nt: TGCGCCAGCAGCTTGGGGAGGATCAACACTGAAGCTTTCTTT
cdr3_aa: CASSLGRINTEAFF

j_call: TRBJ2-4
clone_size: -
d_call: -
v_call: TRBV5-1
cdr3_length: 18
cdr3_nt: TGCGCCAGCAGCCTCGACGACTTTATCCATGACGCCAAAAACATTCAGTACTTC
cdr3_aa: CASSLDDFIHDAKNIQYF

j_call: TRBJ2-7
clone_size: -
d_call: -
v_call: TRBV6-2/TRBV6-3
cdr3_length: 15
cdr3_nt: TGTGCCAGCAGTTATTCTCAGGGACGGGGGCACGAGCAGTACTTC
cdr3_aa: CASSYSQGRGHEQYF

j_call: TRBJ2-5
clone_size: -
d_call: TRBD2
v_call: TRBV7-2
cdr3_length: 15
cdr3_nt: TGTGCCAGCAGCCAGGTCCGCGGGGGGCAGGAGACCCAGTACTTC
cdr3_aa: CASSQVRGGQETQYF

j_call: TRBJ1-1
clone_size: -
d_call: -
v_call: TRBV5-6
cdr3_length: 14
cdr3_nt: TGTGCCAGCAGCCCCCGGACAGAGAACACTGAAGCTTTCTTT
cdr3_aa: CASSPRTENTEAFF

j_call: TRBJ1-5
clone_size: -
d_call: -
v_call: TRBV21-1
cdr3_length: 14
cdr3_nt: TGTGCCAGCAGCAAAGGAAGGGAAGGCCAGCCCCAGCATTTT
cdr3_aa: CASSKGREGQPQHF

j_call: TRBJ2-7
clone_size: -
d_call: -
v_call: TRBV27
cdr3_length: 14
cdr3_nt: TGTGCCAGCAGTCCACTAGGGGTGGGGGACGAGCAGTACTTC
cdr3_aa: CASSPLGVGDEQYF

j_call: TRBJ2-1
clone_size: -
d_call: TRBD2
v_call: TRBV3-1/TRBV3-2
cdr3_length: 15
cdr3_nt: TGTGCCAGCAGCCAAGTAGTAGCGGGGCAGAATGAGCAGTTCTTC
cdr3_aa: CASSQVVAGQNEQFF

j_call: TRBJ1-2
clone_size: -
d_call: -
v_call: TRBV4-1
cdr3_length: 15
cdr3_nt: TGCGCCAGCAGCCAAGATCGGGCAGTAAACTATGGCTACACCTTC
cdr3_aa: CASSQDRAVNYGYTF

j_call: TRBJ1-2
clone_size: once
d_call: -
v_call: TRBV4-1
cdr3_length: 13
cdr3_nt: TGCGCCAGCAGCCCAGCAGGGACCTATGGCTACACCTTC
cdr3_aa: CASSPAGTYGYTF

j_call: TRBJ2-1
clone_size: -
d_call: -
v_call: TRBV5-4
cdr3_length: 12
cdr3_nt: TGTGCCAGCAGGCCTCCTTCGGGGGAGCAGTTCTTC
cdr3_aa: CASRPPSGEQFF

j_call: TRBJ2-1
clone_size: -
d_call: -
v_call: TRBV9
cdr3_length: 14
cdr3_nt: TGTGCCAGCAGCGTAGGTGGGGTATACAATGAGCAGTTCTTC
cdr3_aa: CASSVGGVYNEQFF

j_call: TRBJ2-5
clone_size: -
d_call: TRBD1
v_call: TRBV6-9
cdr3_length: 18
cdr3_nt: TGTGCCAGCAGTCACCGGGACAGGGGAGTGGGTACTGAACAGACCCAGTACTTC
cdr3_aa: CASSHRDRGVGTEQTQYF

j_call: TRBJ1-1
clone_size: -
d_call: -
v_call: TRBV9
cdr3_length: 14
cdr3_nt: TGTGCCAGCAGCGAGAGGCCAGGGAACACTGAAGCTTTCTTT
cdr3_aa: CASSERPGNTEAFF

j_call: TRBJ1-1
clone_size: -
d_call: TRBD1
v_call: TRBV4-3
cdr3_length: 15
cdr3_nt: TGCGCCAGCAGCCAAGCCGGGACAGGGTACACTGAAGCTTTCTTT
cdr3_aa: CASSQAGTGYTEAFF

j_call: TRBJ2-1
clone_size: -
d_call: -
v_call: TRBV5-1
cdr3_length: 15
cdr3_nt: TGCGCCAGCAGCGCCCAGTTGGGTTCCTACAATGAGCAGTTCTTC
cdr3_aa: CASSAQLGSYNEQFF

j_call: TRBJ1-4
clone_size: -
d_call: -
v_call: TRBV19
cdr3_length: 14
cdr3_nt: TGTGCCAGTAGTATGTCCGTGGCTAATGAAAAACTGTTTTTT
cdr3_aa: CASSMSVANEKLFF

j_call: TRBJ1-1
clone_size: once
d_call: TRBD1
v_call: TRBV27
cdr3_length: 17
cdr3_nt: TGTGCCAGCAGTTCCTCACAGGGGGCGCAACCGAACACTGAAGCTTTCTTT
cdr3_aa: CASSSSQGAQPNTEAFF

j_call: TRBJ1-2
clone_size: -
d_call: TRBD1
v_call: TRBV5-1
cdr3_length: 14
cdr3_nt: TGCGCCAGACCACCGGGACAGACTAACTATGGCTACACCTTC
cdr3_aa: CARPPGQTNYGYTF

j_call: TRBJ1-5
clone_size: -
d_call: -
v_call: TRBV10-1
cdr3_length: 14
cdr3_nt: TGCGCCATCCTCCGGACATTTACCAGTCAGCCCCAGCATTTT
cdr3_aa: CAILRTFTSQPQHF

j_call: TRBJ2-5
clone_size: -
d_call: -
v_call: TRBV6-5
cdr3_length: 15
cdr3_nt: TGTGCCAGCAGGAGGGACCGCAGGGACCAAGAGACCCAGTACTTC
cdr3_aa: CASRRDRRDQETQYF

j_call: TRBJ1-2
clone_size: -
d_call: -
v_call: TRBV21-1
cdr3_length: 14
cdr3_nt: TGTGCCAGCACCCTACCTGACGGCCTGCAAGGCTACACCTTC
cdr3_aa: CASTLPDGLQGYTF

j_call: TRBJ1-5
clone_size: -
d_call: TRBD1
v_call: TRBV6-6
cdr3_length: 16
cdr3_nt: TGTGCCAGCAGAGACAGGGGGCCTGAGAGCAATCAGCCCCAGCATTTT
cdr3_aa: CASRDRGPESNQPQHF

j_call: TRBJ2-1
clone_size: -
d_call: -
v_call: TRBV6-2/TRBV6-3
cdr3_length: 13
cdr3_nt: TGTGCCAGCAGTTGGACGGGGTTAAATGAGCAGTTCTTC
cdr3_aa: CASSWTGLNEQFF

j_call: TRBJ2-5
clone_size: -
d_call: -
v_call: TRBV30
cdr3_length: 12
cdr3_nt: TGTGCCTGGAGTGTATTACAAGAGACCCAGTACTTC
cdr3_aa: CAWSVLQETQYF

j_call: TRBJ2-7
clone_size: -
d_call: TRBD1
v_call: TRBV10-1
cdr3_length: 15
cdr3_nt: TGCGCCAGCAGCGGGATACCGGACAGGGGCCACGAGCAGTACTTC
cdr3_aa: CASSGIPDRGHEQYF

j_call: TRBJ2-1
clone_size: -
d_call: -
v_call: TRBV6-5
cdr3_length: 15
cdr3_nt: TGTGCCAGCAGTATTGGCCTAGAGGCTAACAATGAGCAGTTCTTC
cdr3_aa: CASSIGLEANNEQFF